One sample yielded the 21 T cell receptor beta chains listed below, sequenced in a study of cytomegalovirus exposure and HLA in healthy donors. Vbeta (60) and Jbeta (13) primers were used in the PCR. Using immunoSEQ multiplex PCR, the repertoire was profiled, and TCRdb retains in-frame clones only, with some absent. Of some 90,000 clones in the sample, 82% were seen once. Sequencing used PBMCs. Receptors were obtained from a man over 45 in good health and CMV-seronegative.

This chain joins TRBV19 and TRBJ2-1, with unresolved D. CDR1 and CDR2 (germline): LNHDA, SQIVND (reference sequence). V lost 7 bases to trimming and J lost 4 bases, with 17 bases between them. CDR3 length: 15 residues. DNA for the CDR3: TGTGCCAGTACCCTCTTGAGGTCGGGTTACAATGAGCAGTTCTTC. Its protein product is CASTLLRSGYNEQFF.

The chain joins TRBV10-3 to TRBJ2-7, with 7 bases that match TRBD1. This CDR3 comprises 14 residues. The V gene end was trimmed by 3 bases and the J gene end by 3 bases; junction bases not matched to a gene: 5. CDR1 is ENHRY and CDR2 is SYGVKD in the germline V gene. Written as DNA, the CDR3 is TGTGCCATCAGTGACTCGACAGGGAGCTACGAGCAGTACTTC. This codes for CAISDSTGSYEQYF.

This chain uses TRBV4-1 with TRBJ2-5, with a weak D call TRBD2 (6 bases). V was trimmed by 2 bases and J by 2 bases, leaving 12 bases between them. Per germline, CDR1 MGHRA and CDR2 YSYEKL. CDR3 size: 15 residues. The CDR3 is CASSQSREPQETQYF. The DNA for the CDR3 is TGCGCCAGCAGCCAATCCCGGGAGCCACAAGAGACCCAGTACTTC.

This sequence joins TRBV6-5 and TRBJ2-1; weak D call: TRBD2 (5 bases). The CDR3 has 14 amino acids. With 0 bases removed from V and 8 bases from J, the gap between germline ends came to 11 bases. The germline V gene has CDR1 MNHEY and CDR2 SVGAGI. Here the CDR3 reads CASSYSRSSHEQFF. In DNA, the CDR3 is TGTGCCAGCAGTTACTCGCGATCTAGCCATGAGCAGTTCTTC.

The gene calls are TRBV15 and TRBJ2-6; D unresolved. Trimming stripped 3 bases from V and 3 bases from J, with 6 bases between. The germline V gene encodes CDR1 LNHNV and CDR2 YYDKDF (reference sequence). This CDR3 contains 14 residues. The CDR3 region is CATSRNSGANVLTF. CDR3 nucleotide sequence: TGTGCCACCAGCAGGAATAGTGGGGCCAACGTCCTGACTTTC.

V usage is TRBV7-3 and J usage is TRBJ1-2; a weak D match, TRBD1 (5 bases). Per the germline V gene, CDR1 is SGHTA and CDR2 is FQGTGA. CDR3 size: 18 residues. The germline V and J ends were trimmed by 0 bases and 5 bases, with 22 bases remaining between them. The CDR3 loop is CASSLTARPGSIVYGYTF. The DNA for the CDR3 is TGTGCCAGCAGCTTAACCGCCCGGCCAGGGTCGATTGTATATGGCTACACCTTC.

This rearrangement joins TRBV5-4 to TRBJ1-2; possibly TRBD1 for D (5 bases). V lost 4 bases and J lost 8, with 18 bases in between. This CDR3 has 14 amino acids. From germline, CDR1 is SGHNT and CDR2 YYREEE (reference sequence). The DNA of the CDR3 is TGTGCCAGCAGCGGCCAGGGAGGGCATCGAGGCTACACCTTC. It is translated as CASSGQGGHRGYTF. The complete variable domain, with remaining parts taken from reference TRBV5-4 and TRBJ1-2, reads ETGVTQSPTHLIKTRGQQVTLRCSSQSGHNTVSWYQQALGQGPQFIFQYYREEENGRGNFPPRFSGLQFPNYSSELNVNALELDDSALYLCASSGQGGHRGYTFGSGTRLTVV.

The chain employs TRBV5-1 and TRBJ2-7, with 11 positions matching TRBD2. The CDR3 runs 19 residues. The V segment lost 0 bases and the J segment 0 bases; nucleotides outside the gene matches: 11. Per germline, CDR1 SGHRS and CDR2 YFSETQ. CDR3 DNA sequence: TGCGCCAGCAGCTTGGGACTAGCGGGAACCCAAGGAAGCTCCTACGAGCAGTACTTC. It encodes CASSLGLAGTQGSSYEQYF.

The genes are TRBV15 and TRBJ2-7; the match to TRBD2 covers 7 bases. J gave up 6 bases and V 7 bases, and 9 bases lay outside the gene matches. CDR1 and CDR2 from the germline V gene are LNHNV and YYDKDF (reference sequence). This CDR3 spans 13 amino acids. The chain's CDR3 is CATNEWGGGEQYF. For the CDR3, the DNA is TGTGCCACCAACGAATGGGGGGGAGGCGAGCAGTACTTC.

This clone was found a few times. The J gene is TRBJ1-5, the V gene TRBV6-1, with TRBD1 as a possible D gene (6 bases). Germline CDR1 reads MNHNS; CDR2 reads SASEGT. The CDR3 length is 14 residues. Trimming shortened V by 0 bases and J by 5 bases, and 8 bases separated the two germline ends. The CDR3 DNA reads TGTGCCAGCAGTGAAGCAACAGGGCATCAGCCCCAGCATTTT. As protein: CASSEATGHQPQHF.

The CDR3: CASSFITPDRGLYEQYF. DNA for the CDR3: TGTGCCAGCAGCTTCATTACCCCGGACAGGGGGCTTTACGAGCAGTACTTC. The chain employs TRBV7-6 and TRBJ2-7; 11 nucleotides match TRBD1. Germline V gives CDR1 SGHVS, CDR2 FNYEAQ. This CDR3 contains 17 residues. V lost 3 bases, J lost 4 bases, and 11 bases stayed unmatched.

The J gene is TRBJ1-2, the V gene TRBV28; possible D gene TRBD1, 6 bases. There are 15 residues in the CDR3. The germline V gene encodes CDR1 MDHEN and CDR2 SYDVKM. Trimming removed 1 base from V and 4 bases from J, with 13 bases in between. CDR3 sequence reads: CASSLLRGQGYGYTF. The DNA for the CDR3 is TGTGCCAGCAGTTTATTGCGGGGGCAGGGCTATGGCTACACCTTC.

The V and J genes are TRBV5-1 and TRBJ1-2, with 10 bases lining up with TRBD1. Germline V gene data show CDR1 as SGHRS and CDR2 as YFSETQ. V lost 2 bases and J lost 8; bases outside the gene matches: 9. The CDR3 runs to 15 residues. The CDR3 bases are TGCGCCAGCAGCTTAACACCTGACAGGGGGCAGGGCTACACCTTC. Its protein is CASSLTPDRGQGYTF.

A few counts support this clone. The chain has TRBV28 and TRBJ2-7; 7 bases fit TRBD2. The CDR3 has 20 amino acids. Germline-derived CDR1 and CDR2 are MDHEN and SYDVKM. The J segment lost 3 bases and the V segment lost 6 bases, leaving 26 bases of the junction unmatched. The DNA of the CDR3 is TGTGCCAGCAGCCCCGCGGTACGAACAGGAGGGGTGGGGGGGATCTACGAGCAGTACTTC. Residues: CASSPAVRTGGVGGIYEQYF.

The chain couples TRBV15 to TRBJ2-1; 10 positions agree with TRBD2. The CDR3 extends over 17 amino acids. Germline-derived CDR1 and CDR2 are LNHNV and YYDKDF (reference sequence). The ends lost 3 bases at V and 2 bases at J; junction bases unmatched: 7. In DNA, the CDR3 is TGTGCCACCAGCAGTGTCCCCGGGACTAGCGCCTACAATGAGCAGTTCTTC. Its translation: CATSSVPGTSAYNEQFF.

This chain uses TRBV9 with TRBJ2-4; possibly TRBD1 for D (6 bases). This CDR3 spans 15 amino acids. V was shortened by 2 bases and J by 6 bases, with 15 bases between the two germline ends. Germline lookup yields CDR1 SGDLS and CDR2 YYNGEE. CDR3 residues: CASSVEQGSGNIQYF. CDR3 in DNA: TGTGCCAGCAGCGTGGAACAGGGATCGGGAAACATTCAGTACTTC.

This CDR3 is CASSMGTGGPNYGYTF. In nucleotides, the CDR3 is TGCGCCAGCAGCATGGGGACAGGGGGCCCTAACTATGGCTACACCTTC. V usage is TRBV5-1 and J usage is TRBJ1-2; TRBD1 aligns across 12 bases. The CDR3 spans 16 residues. With 4 bases clipped from V and 0 bases from J, the junction kept 4 bases outside the gene matches. Germline V lookup: CDR1 SGHRS, CDR2 YFSETQ.

The chain couples TRBV4-2 to TRBJ2-5; the D gene is possibly TRBD2 (6 bases). V was trimmed by 3 bases and J by 2 bases, leaving 19 bases between them. This CDR3 spans 17 amino acids. From germline, CDR1 is LGHNA and CDR2 YNFKEQ. CDR3 amino acids: CASSQAGRNRLQETQYF. The CDR3 DNA is TGTGCCAGCAGCCAGGCCGGGAGAAATCGCCTACAAGAGACCCAGTACTTC.

This chain joins TRBV19 and TRBJ1-4; D is unresolved. From germline, CDR1 is LNHDA and CDR2 SQIVND (reference sequence). V shed 3 bases and J shed 7 bases, with 18 bases lying between them. The CDR3 contains 16 residues. CDR3 DNA: TGTGCCAGTAGTATTAACTCACTCCTAAGAGGTGAAAAACTGTTTTTT. Its translation is CASSINSLLRGEKLFF. Using reference TRBV19 and TRBJ1-4 for the parts outside the CDR3, the full variable domain is DGGITQSPKYLFRKEGQNVTLSCEQNLNHDAMYWYRQDPGQGLRLIYYSQIVNDFQKGDIAEGYSVSREKKESFPLTVTSAQKNPTAFYLCASSINSLLRGEKLFFGSGTQLSVL.

This sequence joins TRBV7-3 and TRBJ1-2; 9 bases line up with TRBD1. There are 17 residues in the CDR3. Germline lookup yields CDR1 SGHTA and CDR2 FQGTGA. V shed 0 bases and J 0 bases; nucleotides not matched to a gene: 5. The CDR3 protein is CASSLTPRQGANYGYTF. The CDR3 coding sequence is TGTGCCAGCAGCTTAACCCCCCGACAGGGGGCTAACTATGGCTACACCTTC.

In the case of this clone: The sample has other DNA sequences that encode this CDR3 too. The V gene is TRBV9, the J gene TRBJ1-2; D unresolved. The CDR3 has 13 amino acids. V was shortened by 0 bases and J by 5 bases, with 8 bases between the two germline ends. Per germline, CDR1 SGDLS and CDR2 YYNGEE. CDR3 loop: CASSVGAGYGYTF. The DNA of the CDR3 is TGTGCCAGCAGCGTAGGAGCGGGTTATGGCTACACCTTC.